This T cell receptor (beta chain) was recovered during a study of blood T cell repertoires in COVID-19. Study context: Acute and convalescent COVID-19 specimens originated in the United States, Italy and Spain. The analysed material was cDNA or gDNA that came from T cells, B-cell-depleted T cells, or PBMCs.

Patients at the Seattle site were enrolled during active infection and followed longitudinally. Under the authors' procedure: Researchers report that nucleated cell counts were estimated from reference gene primer amplification. Sequencing was performed with immunoSEQ multiplex PCR; in TCRdb, only in-frame clones are kept and a portion is missing. That table furnishes V, J and clone size, whereas the DNA furnished D and trimming. The data contain roughly 380,000 clones, 89% of them singletons. Trimming removed 1 base from V and 1 base from J, with 11 bases in between. The CDR3 is 16 residues long. Germline loops: CDR1 LGHDT, CDR2 YNNKEL (reference sequence).

The sequence was obtained from a woman aged 60 to 75 with COVID-19, enrolled during active disease. Sequencing input: peripheral blood. This chain connects TRBV3-1 (or the pseudogene TRBV3-2) to TRBJ1-5; no clear D. The CDR3 bases are TGTGCCAGCAGCCAAGGCGGGGTGGGAAGCAATCAGCCCCAGCATTTT. As protein: CASSQGGVGSNQPQHF.